This T cell receptor beta chain was sequenced during a study of human T cells and chemical hapten exposure. Study-level information: Patients, a majority of them female, were diagnosed with alopecia areata, totalis or universalis.

V trimming: 5 bases; J trimming: 2 bases; junction bases outside the gene matches: 5. Per germline, CDR1 KGHSH and CDR2 LQKENI. The CDR3 is made up of 14 amino acids. Time point noted: pre-sensitization, week 0. As for treatment: therapeutic diphenylcyclopropenone sensitization with weekly scalp DPC. Only after blood had been drawn was each patch test applied. This clonotype was detected only a few times. The target antigen is unknown. Study-wide results and limits: Expanded TCRs produced significantly more large CDR3 similarity clusters than controls did.

Individual cDNA molecules (in the library) carried attached unique molecular identifiers. From the RACE reads, TCRdb called clonotypes with MiXCR, one entry per CDR3 protein. The sample contains 85,000 to 130,000 distinct CDR3 sequences, around 12% of which appear only once. Sequences were derived from whole blood, sampled in connection with sensitization to the hapten diphenylcyclopropenone (DPC). This clonotype was obtained from a woman in her fifties or sixties with alopecia areata. Some clones in this sample may be carry-over from other donors' samples. The chain couples TRBV18 to TRBJ1-2, with TRBD1 matching 7 bases. CDR3 bases: TGTGCCAGCTCAGGACCGGGACAGAACTATGGCTACACCTTC. Its protein is CASSGPGQNYGYTF. Together with reference TRBV18 and TRBJ1-2, the CDR3 gives the full variable domain: NAGVMQNPRHLVRRRGQEARLRCSPMKGHSHVYWYRQLPEEGLKFMVYLQKENIIDESGMPKERFSAEFPKEGPSILRIQQVVRGDSAAYFCASSGPGQNYGYTFGSGTRLTVV.